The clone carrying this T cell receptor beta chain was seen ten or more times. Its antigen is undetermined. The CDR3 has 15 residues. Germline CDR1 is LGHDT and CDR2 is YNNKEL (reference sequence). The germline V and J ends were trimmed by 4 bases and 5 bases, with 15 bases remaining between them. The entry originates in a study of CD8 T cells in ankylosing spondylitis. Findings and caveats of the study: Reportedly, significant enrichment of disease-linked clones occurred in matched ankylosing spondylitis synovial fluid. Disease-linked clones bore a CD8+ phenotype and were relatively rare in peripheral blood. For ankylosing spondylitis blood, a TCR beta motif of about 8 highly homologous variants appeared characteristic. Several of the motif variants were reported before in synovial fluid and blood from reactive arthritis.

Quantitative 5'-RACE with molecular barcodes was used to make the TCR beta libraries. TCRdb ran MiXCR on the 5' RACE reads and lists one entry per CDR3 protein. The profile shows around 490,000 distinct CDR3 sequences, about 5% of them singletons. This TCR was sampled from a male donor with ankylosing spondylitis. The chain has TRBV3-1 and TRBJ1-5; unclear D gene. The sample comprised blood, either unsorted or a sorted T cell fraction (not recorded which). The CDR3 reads CASSPTINSYQPQHF. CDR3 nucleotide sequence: TGTGCCAGCAGCCCCACGATCAACTCCTATCAGCCCCAGCATTTT.